This T cell receptor beta chain was obtained from a study of cytotoxic CD8 clonotypes in ibrutinib-treated CLL. Across the whole study: Averaging across samples gave about 230,000 productive templates and about 94,000 productive rearrangements. Study outcomes and limitations: The study sampled sustained-remission and progressing patients at different times.

With 2 bases removed from V and 2 bases from J, the gap between germline ends came to 15 bases. Germline V gene sequence: CDR1 SGHTA, CDR2 FQGNSA. The CDR3 consists of 16 residues. Libraries were prepared by immunoSEQ multiplex PCR; TCRdb keeps only in-frame clonotypes and omits some of them. The data contain about 180,000 clones, less than 85% of them singletons. Regarding this clone: The antigen is unknown.

This clonotype was sampled from a human donor with chronic lymphocytic leukemia. Source: PBMCs, taken after 24 months of ibrutinib treatment. The rearrangement uses TRBV7-2 and TRBJ1-1; D remains unclear. The CDR3, as DNA: TGTGCCAGCAGCTTAATGTTTGGGGTTTACAACACTGAAGCTTTCTTT. The encoded protein is CASSLMFGVYNTEAFF.